This T cell receptor (beta chain) stems from a study of Ad26.COV2.S vaccination and SARS-CoV-2 variants. The overall study: Recipients of Ad26.COV2.S got it intramuscularly, once or twice 56 days apart.

Sample treatment: some 19 received Ad26.COV2.S at low or high dose, single or two shots; 5 received placebo; per-sample allocation not given. Collection of the samples took place on day 63 after the first injection of vaccine or placebo. Sequencing used immunoSEQ multiplex PCR; TCRdb keeps in-frame clones, though not all of them. The sample lists roughly 450,000 clones; around 90% were seen once. Study-level results: Breadth of non-spike TCRs did not differ between vaccinees and placebo recipients. Vaccine recipients had higher spike-specific TCR breadth than placebo recipients.

J gave up 3 bases and V 2 bases, and 6 bases lay outside the gene matches. In germline, CDR1 is LGHDT, CDR2 YNNKEL (reference sequence). The CDR3 is 15 amino acids. In regard to this clone: Its antigen is still unknown. This sample also contains other DNA sequences that code for the same CDR3.

The receptor was derived from a person aged 18-60 years who received the Ad26.COV2.S COVID-19 vaccine or a placebo. Material: peripheral blood, obtained in a trial of Ad26.COV2.S vaccine versus placebo. The rearrangement joins TRBV3-1 (or the pseudogene TRBV3-2) to TRBJ2-7, with 8 bases aligning to TRBD2. This CDR3 is CASSQYSGVSYEQYF. Here the CDR3 DNA reads TGTGCCAGCAGCCAATATAGCGGGGTAAGCTACGAGCAGTACTTC.